These 25 T cell receptor beta chains share one sample of origin, sequenced in a study of blood T cells in healthy people across ages. A second roughly 6 to 11 cycle PCR used barcoded and J-beta primers. TCRdb called the 5' RACE reads again in MiXCR, with one record for every CDR3 protein. This sample yields 700,000 or so distinct CDR3 sequences, of which about a fifth are seen a single time; about 22% belongs to the top ten. Sequencing input: blood. Receptors were obtained from a man aged 65-85 years in good health.

This clonotype was counted at least ten times. The rearrangement joins TRBV29-1 to TRBJ2-3; 10 nucleotides agree with TRBD1. CDR1 is SQVTM, CDR2 ANQGSEA, per germline. This CDR3 region has 14 residues. J was trimmed by 3 bases and V by 2 bases; bases with no gene match: 2. The CDR3 nucleotides read TGCAGCGTTGAAAAGGGACAGGGGACAGATACGCAGTATTTT. Amino acid sequence: CSVEKGQGTDTQYF.

The chain links TRBV5-1 to TRBJ2-5, with TRBD1 matching 12 bases. The assigned J gene may be wrong: the sequence end matches TRBJ2-1 better. This CDR3 comprises 16 residues. The germline V gene has CDR1 SGHRS and CDR2 YFSETQ. The CDR3 reads CASSHVRDRGLGEQFF. The DNA of the CDR3 is TGCGCCAGCAGCCACGTTAGGGACAGGGGGCTAGGTGAGCAGTTCTTC.

This clonotype was counted only a few times. V gene TRBV15 combines with J gene TRBJ1-1; D uncertain. The CDR3 loop spans 17 amino acids. The V gene lost 2 bases and the J gene lost 2 bases, with 18 bases spanning the gap. The germline gives CDR1 LNHNV, CDR2 YYDKDF (reference sequence). Written as DNA, the CDR3 is TGTGCCACCAGCAGACCAGTCCAGCCTGGTCTTAACACTGAAGCTTTCTTT. Translation: CATSRPVQPGLNTEAFF.

This chain connects TRBV5-5 to TRBJ2-3; 9 nucleotides align to TRBD1. After removal of 4 bases from V and 2 bases from J, the junction contained 8 bases not matched to a gene. From germline, CDR1 is SGHKS and CDR2 YYEKEE (reference sequence). This CDR3 has 16 residues. Here the CDR3 reads CASSLPTGGYTDTQYF. CDR3 in DNA: TGTGCCAGCAGCCTCCCGACAGGGGGTTACACAGATACGCAGTATTTT.

This chain links TRBV19 with TRBJ1-1, with 9 bases that match TRBD1. J was trimmed by 2 bases and V by 6 bases; bases with no gene match: 16. This CDR3 region has 18 residues. Germline values: CDR1 LNHDA, CDR2 SQIVND (reference sequence). The CDR3 DNA is TGTGCCAGTAGCCGCTACCCACAGGGGGCTCTGGGAAACACTGAAGCTTTCTTT. Its protein product is CASSRYPQGALGNTEAFF.

This clonotype has just a few counts. A much bigger clone sits one base away, suggesting this may be a read error. This chain connects TRBV7-9 to TRBJ2-2; D not certain. V was shortened by 7 bases and J by 2 bases, with 14 bases between the two germline ends. CDR1 and CDR2 (germline): SEHNR, FQNEAQ (reference sequence). The CDR3 totals 15 residues. CDR3 region: CASIPWGLNTGELFF. The CDR3 nucleotides read TGTGCCAGCATCCCGTGGGGTCTCAACACCGGGGAGCTGTTTTTT.

CDR3 bases: TGTGCCAGCTCAAATACTAGCGGGAGGACGTATGAGCAGTTCTTC. Translating it yields CASSNTSGRTYEQFF. The gene calls are TRBV18 and TRBJ2-1; TRBD2 matches 12 bases. Unmatched junction bases numbered 7, after V lost 5 bases and J lost 8 bases. Germline-derived CDR1 and CDR2 are KGHSH and LQKENI. The CDR3 length is 15 residues.

The chain links TRBV9 to TRBJ1-2; possibly TRBD1 for D (5 bases). There are 14 residues in the CDR3. CDR1 and CDR2 (germline): SGDLS, YYNGEE. V lost 4 bases, J lost 8 bases, and 18 bases lay in between. The CDR3 bases are TGTGCCAGCAGCCCCTCGGGATGGGGGGAAGGCTACACCTTC. Amino acids: CASSPSGWGEGYTF. Combining the CDR3 with reference TRBV9 and TRBJ1-2 gives the whole variable domain DSGVTQTPKHLITATGQRVTLRCSPRSGDLSVYWYQQSLDQGLQFLIQYYNGEERAKGNILERFSAQQFPDLHSELNLSSLELGDSALYFCASSPSGWGEGYTFGSGTRLTVV.

This clonotype was observed at least ten times. The rearrangement joins TRBV18 to TRBJ2-5; weak D call: TRBD2 (5 bases). The assigned J gene may be wrong: the sequence end matches TRBJ2-7 better. This CDR3 has 13 residues. Germline assignment: CDR1 KGHSH and CDR2 LQKENI. For the CDR3, the DNA is TGTGCCAGCTCACCACGGTCCGGAGGCGAGCAGTACTTC. It specifies CASSPRSGGEQYF.

This clonotype appeared a few times. The chain links TRBV20-1 to TRBJ2-4; D may correspond to TRBD1 or TRBD2 (5 bases each). In germline, CDR1 is DFQATT, CDR2 SNEGSKA (reference sequence). The CDR3 length is 14 residues. Trimming cost V 3 bases and J 2 bases, with 11 bases left between them. The CDR3 region has the DNA TGCAGTGCTAGCGACAGCGGCACCAAAAACATTCAGTACTTC. This sequence encodes CSASDSGTKNIQYF.

V usage is TRBV6-5 and J usage is TRBJ1-6; a weak D match, TRBD1 (6 bases). The CDR3 is made up of 15 amino acids. Looked up from germline, CDR1 is MNHEY and CDR2 is SVGAGI. Trimming took 6 bases from V and 5 from J, leaving 14 bases between them. CDR3 bases: TGTGCCAGCAGAGGTGGGGGGCTAAATAATTCACCCCTCCACTTT. It translates to CASRGGGLNNSPLHF.

Only a few counts were recorded for this clonotype. The CDR3 spells CATSVELTYEQYV. The CDR3 bases are TGTGCCACCTCGGTCGAGTTAACCTACGAGCAGTACGTC. This chain connects TRBV6-1 to TRBJ2-1, with D unresolved. The end of the DNA is better explained by TRBJ2-7, so the J call may be wrong. Germline CDR1 reads MNHNS; CDR2 reads SASEGT. CDR3 length: 13 residues.

The chain carries TRBV3-1 and TRBJ2-7; 10 bases line up with TRBD1. With V trimmed by 5 bases and J by 5 bases, 3 bases remained unmatched. Germline V gives CDR1 LGHDT, CDR2 YNNKEL (reference sequence). The CDR3 is made up of 13 amino acids. The CDR3 sequence is CASSLTGGNEQYV. The CDR3 bases are TGTGCCAGCAGCTTGACAGGGGGCAACGAGCAGTACGTC.

This clonotype was detected only a few times. The V call is TRBV27, the J call TRBJ1-1, with unresolved D. Germline V gene sequence: CDR1 MNHEY, CDR2 SMNVEV (reference sequence). The CDR3 loop spans 18 amino acids. Trimming cost V 5 bases and J 1 base, with 23 bases left between them. For the CDR3, the DNA is TGTGCCAGCAGTCCGAGCGCGTCGGCGAGGGTGGGGAACACTGAAGCTTTCTTT. Translated: CASSPSASARVGNTEAFF.

The table lists this clonotype with a few counts. The chain uses TRBV6-5 and TRBJ1-2; tentatively, D is TRBD1 (6 bases). CDR3 size: 14 residues. Germline CDR1 is MNHEY and CDR2 is SVGAGI. With 10 bases removed from V and 0 bases from J, the gap between germline ends came to 15 bases. CDR3 in amino acids: CATLRGQANYGYTF. CDR3 DNA: TGTGCCACCCTCAGGGGCCAAGCTAACTATGGCTACACCTTC.

This clonotype was counted between two and nine times. This rearrangement joins TRBV29-1 to TRBJ1-5, with 9 bases matching TRBD1. Trimming at V came to 4 bases and at J to 7 bases, leaving 11 bases not matched to a gene. The CDR3 has 15 residues. Germline CDR1 reads SQVTM; CDR2 reads ANQGSEA. CDR3 coding DNA: TGCAGCGTTGCCTTAGGACAGGGGATGGGGCAGCCCCAGCATTTT. It codes for CSVALGQGMGQPQHF.

The chain employs TRBV6-2 or TRBV6-3 and TRBJ2-7; D is undetermined. From germline, CDR1 is MNHEY and CDR2 SVGEGT. The CDR3 has 15 amino acids. The V end was cut by 3 bases, the J end by 4 bases, with 16 bases between. CDR3 bases: TGTGCCAGCAGTTATCGACCAACCGCCACATACGAGCAGTACGTC. Its protein product is CASSYRPTATYEQYV.

The CDR3 DNA reads TGTGCCAGCAGCGCTAGGACAGGTTTCGGTTGGCTAGAGACCCAGTACTTC. Translated: CASSARTGFGWLETQYF. The V and J genes are TRBV27 and TRBJ2-5, with 7 bases that match TRBD1. The CDR3 has 17 residues. V gave up 6 bases and J gave up 4 bases; unmatched junction bases: 17. The germline CDR1 and CDR2 sequences are MNHEY and SMNVEV (reference sequence).

This clonotype was seen more than once but under ten times. V gene TRBV5-1 combines with J gene TRBJ1-2, with D perhaps TRBD1 (6 bases). This CDR3 contains 14 residues. CDR1 SGHRS and CDR2 YFSETQ come from the germline V gene. V was shortened by 0 bases and J by 8 bases, with 14 bases between the two germline ends. The CDR3 sequence: CASSLVDSLSGYTF. The DNA for the CDR3 is TGCGCCAGCAGCTTGGTGGACAGCCTCTCCGGCTACACCTTC.

A few counts support this clonotype. The chain links TRBV2 to TRBJ2-5; D is possibly TRBD2 (5 bases). CDR3 length: 15 amino acids. CDR1 is SNHLY, CDR2 FYNNEI, per germline. V dropped 4 bases and J dropped 1 base, with 13 bases sitting between them. The CDR3 is CASSVFLAFQETQYF. CDR3 bases: TGTGCCAGCAGTGTGTTCTTAGCGTTCCAAGAGACCCAGTACTTC.

The genes are TRBV5-1 and TRBJ1-2; possibly TRBD1 for D (5 bases). Between the trimmed V and J ends, which lost 4 bases and 5 bases, there was a span of 18 bases. Germline V gene lookup returns CDR1 SGHRS and CDR2 YFSETQ. CDR3 length equals 15 residues. The CDR3 sequence: CASSVGGAGLYGYTF. The CDR3 region has the DNA TGCGCCAGCAGCGTTGGCGGGGCAGGGCTATATGGCTACACCTTC.

V usage is TRBV28 and J usage is TRBJ1-6; maybe TRBD1 (5 bases). Germline assignment: CDR1 MDHEN and CDR2 SYDVKM. Trimming removed 6 bases at V and 11 bases at J, with 26 bases between. The CDR3 covers 17 residues. CDR3 loop: CASRLPGAVRDSPPLHF. CDR3 DNA: TGTGCCAGCAGGCTTCCTGGGGCCGTACGGGATTCGCCACCCCTCCACTTT.

A few counts support this clonotype. One end of the junction varies from germline; a read error may be responsible. The chain uses TRBV2 and TRBJ2-4, with D tentatively TRBD1 or TRBD2 (5 bases each). Germline V gene data show CDR1 as SNHLY and CDR2 as FYNNEI. The CDR3 sequence is 11 residues long. The CDR3 DNA reads as TGTGCCAGCAGTGTGGGGCTAGCATTCGACTTC. Encoded protein: CASSVGLAFDF. Full variable domain (missing parts from reference TRBV2 and TRBJ2-4): EPEVTQTPSHQVTQMGQEVILRCVPISNHLYFYWYRQILGQKVEFLVSFYNNEISEKSEIFDDQFSVERPDGSNFTLKIRSTKLEDSAMYFCASSVGLAFDFGAGTRLSVL.

The V call is TRBV7-6, the J call TRBJ2-2, with D perhaps TRBD1 (5 bases). V was shortened by 4 bases and J by 1 base, with 10 bases between the two germline ends. The length of the CDR3 is 15 residues. Looked up from germline, CDR1 is SGHVS and CDR2 is FNYEAQ. The CDR3, as DNA: TGTGCCAGCAGCTCCCAACAGGAGAACACCGGGGAGCTGTTTTTT. Residues: CASSSQQENTGELFF.

The chain carries TRBV29-1 and TRBJ2-7, with unresolved D. CDR1 SQVTM and CDR2 ANQGSEA come from the germline V gene. This CDR3 region has 13 residues. Trimming took off 2 bases at V and 0 bases at J, with 8 bases between the two ends. The CDR3 DNA follows: TGCAGCGTTGAATTGGCAGACTCCTACGAGCAGTACGTC. Its translation: CSVELADSYEQYV.